What follows are 30 T cell receptor beta chains derived from one specimen sequenced in a study of OX40 agonist ivuxolimab in advanced cancers. Data came from immunoSEQ multiplex PCR; TCRdb stores just in-frame clones and leaves some out. This sample has fewer than 85,000 clones, with about 73% found just once. Source: CD4+ or CD8+ T cells sorted from blood, taken in a trial of the OX40 agonist ivuxolimab. The receptors here all came from an adult with an advanced solid tumor such as melanoma, head and neck, liver or kidney cancer.

V usage is TRBV6-5 and J usage is TRBJ1-4, with D tentatively TRBD1 (6 bases). This CDR3 has 13 residues. Trimming took 4 bases from V and 9 from J, leaving 12 bases between them. Germline lookup yields CDR1 MNHEY and CDR2 SVGAGI. The CDR3 DNA sequence: TGTGCCAGCAGTTCCCAGACAGGACAAAAACTGTTTTTT. Translation gives CASSSQTGQKLFF.

V gene TRBV7-6 combines with J gene TRBJ2-7; D unclear. The V gene lost 8 bases and the J gene lost 0 bases, with 11 bases spanning the gap. This CDR3 region has 13 residues. Germline V gene sequence: CDR1 SGHVS, CDR2 FNYEAQ. CDR3 in amino acids: CASQAASSYEQYF. CDR3 DNA sequence: TGTGCCAGCCAGGCAGCGAGCTCCTACGAGCAGTACTTC.

V and J are TRBV5-8 and TRBJ1-3; D is unresolved. Per the germline V gene, CDR1 is SGHTS and CDR2 is YDEGEE. This CDR3 is 13 amino acids long. Trimming took off 4 bases at V and 3 bases at J, with 8 bases between the two ends. CDR3 region: CASSVRRGNTIYF. CDR3 coding DNA: TGTGCCAGCAGCGTTCGTCGTGGAAACACCATATATTTT. The full variable domain, completed using reference TRBV5-8 and TRBJ1-3, is EAGVTQSPTHLIKTRGQQATLRCSPISGHTSVYWYQQALGLGLQFLLWYDEGEERNRGNFPPRFSGRQFPNYSSELNVNALELEDSALYLCASSVRRGNTIYFGEGSWLTVV.

The sample holds a few counts of this clone. The V call is TRBV7-9, the J call TRBJ1-2; 7 nucleotides match TRBD1. The CDR3 has 14 residues. The V gene end was trimmed by 6 bases and the J gene end by 1 base; junction bases not matched to a gene: 5. The germline V gene encodes CDR1 SEHNR and CDR2 FQNEAQ (reference sequence). The chain's CDR3 is CASRVQGLNYGYTF. The DNA for the CDR3 is TGTGCCAGCAGAGTACAGGGGCTTAACTATGGCTACACCTTC.

V and J are TRBV27 and TRBJ1-4; D possibly corresponds to TRBD1 (6 bases). Trimming cost V 5 bases and J 6 bases, with 16 bases left between them. Per the germline V gene, CDR1 is MNHEY and CDR2 is SMNVEV (reference sequence). This CDR3 has 15 residues. The CDR3 coding sequence is TGTGCCAGCAGTCGTACAGGGACGCGGTATGAAAAACTGTTTTTT. This gives the protein CASSRTGTRYEKLFF.

The chain carries TRBV5-1 and TRBJ1-1, with TRBD1 identical over 10 bases. This CDR3 spans 15 amino acids. Germline CDR1 is SGHRS and CDR2 is YFSETQ. V was pared by 2 bases and J by 5 bases, with 6 bases of the junction left unmatched. The CDR3 DNA follows: TGCGCCAGCAGCTTATCGACAGGGGGCTGGACTGAAGCTTTCTTT. Protein sequence: CASSLSTGGWTEAFF.

The chain couples TRBV2 to TRBJ2-3, with D unresolved. Trimming shortened V by 0 bases and J by 0 bases, and 13 bases separated the two germline ends. CDR1 is SNHLY and CDR2 is FYNNEI in the germline V gene. CDR3 length: 17 amino acids. The CDR3 DNA follows: TGTGCCAGCAGTGAAGCGCTTCCAGGAGCTAGCACAGATACGCAGTATTTT. Amino acids: CASSEALPGASTDTQYF.

The rearrangement links TRBV7-8 to TRBJ2-7, with unresolved D. V was trimmed by 1 base and J by 2 bases, leaving 15 bases between them. The germline gives CDR1 SGHVS, CDR2 FQNEAQ. CDR3 length: 16 residues. The CDR3 here is CASSLVGAVRTYEQYF. The CDR3 DNA reads TGTGCCAGCAGCTTAGTTGGTGCAGTTAGGACCTACGAGCAGTACTTC. The variable domain in full, completed from reference TRBV7-8 and TRBJ2-7, reads GAGVSQSPRYKVAKRGQDVALRCDPISGHVSLFWYQQALGQGPEFLTYFQNEAQLDKSGLPSDRFFAERPEGSVSTLKIQRTQQEDSAVYLCASSLVGAVRTYEQYFGPGTRLTVT.

The chain has TRBV18 and TRBJ2-4, with TRBD2 identical over 9 bases. Germline-derived CDR1 and CDR2 are KGHSH and LQKENI. This CDR3 is built from 17 residues. The V gene end was trimmed by 0 bases and the J gene end by 4 bases; junction bases not matched to a gene: 7. CDR3 coding DNA: TGTGCCAGCTCACCACCGAACAGCGGGGGGCTGAAAAACATTCAGTACTTC. Its protein product is CASSPPNSGGLKNIQYF.

The J gene is TRBJ2-2, the V gene TRBV4-3; D assignment may be TRBD1 or TRBD2 (5 bases each). This CDR3 is 18 amino acids long. CDR1 is LGHNA, CDR2 YSLEER, per germline. Trimming stripped 2 bases from V and 3 bases from J, with 19 bases between. Written as DNA, the CDR3 is TGCGCCAGCAGCCAACAACCCCCGGGACCGATTTACACCGGGGAGCTGTTTTTT. This gives the protein CASSQQPPGPIYTGELFF.

The J gene is TRBJ1-3, the V gene TRBV6-5; no reliable D call. From germline, CDR1 is MNHEY and CDR2 SVGAGI. This CDR3 has 15 residues. Trimming took off 6 bases at V and 4 bases at J, with 16 bases between the two ends. This chain's CDR3 is CASRYENRPGNTIYF. CDR3 bases: TGTGCCAGCAGATACGAGAATCGGCCGGGAAACACCATATATTTT.

The genes are TRBV9 and TRBJ1-2; D is uncertain. CDR1 is SGDLS, CDR2 YYNGEE, per germline. V lost 0 bases and J 5 bases, leaving 14 bases between the germline ends. The CDR3 sequence is 15 residues long. The CDR3 DNA reads TGTGCCAGCAGCGTAGGGGTAGGATCCGGTTATGGCTACACCTTC. This codes for CASSVGVGSGYGYTF.

Comments on this clone: The junction departs from germline at one end; a sequencing error may be responsible. V gene TRBV6-5 combines with J gene TRBJ2-7; D possibly corresponds to TRBD2 (6 bases). The germline CDR1 and CDR2 sequences are MNHEY and SVGAGI. This CDR3 is 13 amino acids long. The CDR3 DNA sequence: TGTGCCAGCAGTCTCCGGGGGTCCTCCGAGCAGTACTTC. Encoded protein: CASSLRGSSEQYF.

This chain uses TRBV6-5 with TRBJ2-1; either TRBD1 or TRBD2 may supply D (7 bases each). Trimming left V 0 bases short and J 4 bases short, with 13 bases between. The CDR3 has 16 residues. In germline, CDR1 is MNHEY, CDR2 SVGAGI. The DNA for the CDR3 is TGTGCCAGCAGTTACTCGTTCCAGGGGGGGTACAATGAGCAGTTCTTC. Translating gives CASSYSFQGGYNEQFF.

The CDR3 coding sequence is TGTGCCAGTAGTATAGGGACAGGGGCGAGCTCCTACGAGCAGTACTTC. It yields the protein CASSIGTGASSYEQYF. The V and J genes are TRBV19 and TRBJ2-5, with 9 bases lining up with TRBD1. The DNA end is a closer match to TRBJ2-7, so the J assignment may be wrong. Germline-derived CDR1 and CDR2 are LNHDA and SQIVND (reference sequence). This CDR3 is built from 16 residues.

The chain has TRBV27 and TRBJ1-5; a weak D match, TRBD1 (6 bases). The CDR3 is made up of 15 amino acids. Deletions cut 5 bases from V and 7 bases from J, with 18 bases between. Germline CDR1 is MNHEY and CDR2 is SMNVEV (reference sequence). CDR3 bases: TGTGCCAGCAGTACCGGCGTAACAGGGTCCCAGCCCCAGCATTTT. Translated, it gives CASSTGVTGSQPQHF.

V usage is TRBV5-4 and J usage is TRBJ2-7; the match to TRBD1 covers 7 bases. Trimming at V came to 6 bases and at J to 3 bases, leaving 18 bases not matched to a gene. The CDR3 covers 17 residues. The germline gives CDR1 SGHNT, CDR2 YYREEE (reference sequence). The CDR3 loop reads CASTTGAYPTSDYEQYF. The CDR3 nucleotides read TGTGCCAGCACCACAGGGGCCTACCCTACCAGCGACTACGAGCAGTACTTC.

The V call is TRBV7-9, the J call TRBJ1-5; D is undetermined. Trimming left V 8 bases short and J 4 bases short, with 6 bases between. CDR1 is SEHNR, CDR2 FQNEAQ, per germline (reference sequence). This CDR3 has 11 residues. The CDR3 region is CASGWNQPQHF. In nucleotides, the CDR3 is TGTGCCAGCGGATGGAATCAGCCCCAGCATTTT.

The chain is built from TRBV5-1 and TRBJ2-5; D perhaps matches TRBD2 (5 bases). The germline V gene has CDR1 SGHRS and CDR2 YFSETQ. Trimming shortened V by 0 bases and J by 5 bases, and 14 bases separated the two germline ends. The CDR3 runs to 15 residues. CDR3 in DNA: TGCGCCAGCAGCTTGGTCCTTCTGGGAGAGGAGACCCAGTACTTC. As protein: CASSLVLLGEETQYF.

The chain joins TRBV10-1 to TRBJ2-7; 8 bases are shared with TRBD2. J was trimmed by 3 bases and V by 2 bases; bases with no gene match: 9. Germline values: CDR1 WNHNN, CDR2 SYGVQD (reference sequence). This CDR3 comprises 16 residues. In nucleotides, the CDR3 is TGCGCCAGCAGTGAGCGGGGGGGGACAAGATTCTACGAGCAGTACTTC. Translation gives CASSERGGTRFYEQYF.

The chain recombines TRBV6-1 with TRBJ2-1, with 12 bases matching TRBD2. J was trimmed by 9 bases and V by 4 bases; bases with no gene match: 13. Germline lookup yields CDR1 MNHNS and CDR2 SASEGT. This CDR3 contains 17 residues. The CDR3 DNA follows: TGTGCCAGCAGTGCGCGGCTAGCGGGAGGGCCCAGCGGTGAGCAGTTCTTC. Translated: CASSARLAGGPSGEQFF.

The genes are TRBV6-1 and TRBJ1-6, with 8 bases that match TRBD1. J was trimmed by 10 bases and V by 0 bases; bases with no gene match: 8. From germline, CDR1 is MNHNS and CDR2 SASEGT. The CDR3 extends over 16 amino acids. In DNA form, the CDR3 reads TGTGCCAGCAGTGAAGCGACAGGGGCGCAGCGCTCACCCCTCCACTTT. This encodes CASSEATGAQRSPLHF.

The rearrangement uses TRBV30 and TRBJ1-5; perhaps TRBD1 as D (5 bases). V lost 2 bases and J 5 bases, leaving 13 bases between the germline ends. In germline, CDR1 is GTSNPN, CDR2 SVGIG (reference sequence). This CDR3 comprises 14 residues. The CDR3 is CAWSPGGGYQPQHF. The CDR3 DNA follows: TGTGCCTGGAGTCCTGGGGGGGGGTATCAGCCCCAGCATTTT. The variable domain in full, with the rest retrieved from reference TRBV30 and TRBJ1-5, is SQTIHQWPATLVQPVGSPLSLECTVEGTSNPNLYWYRQAAGRGLQLLFYSVGIGQISSEVPQNLSASRPQDRQFILSSKKLLLSDSGFYLCAWSPGGGYQPQHFGDGTRLSIL.

CDR3 protein: CASSPMRGASSYEQYF. The CDR3 DNA is TGCGCCAGCAGCCCGATGAGGGGCGCCAGCTCCTACGAGCAGTACTTC. The chain has TRBV5-1 and TRBJ2-7; D is tentatively TRBD1 or TRBD2 (5 bases each). The V gene's germline CDR1 is SGHRS and CDR2 YFSETQ. The V end lost 4 bases, the J end lost 0 bases, and 17 bases lay between the germline ends. The CDR3 has 16 residues.

CDR3 in amino acids: CASSQDFRAGQPQHF. CDR3 nucleotide sequence: TGCGCCAGCAGCCAAGATTTTAGAGCTGGGCAGCCCCAGCATTTT. This chain links TRBV4-3 with TRBJ1-5; no clear D. Germline CDR1 and CDR2: LGHNA and YSLEER. Trimming removed 0 bases from V and 7 bases from J, with 13 bases in between. The CDR3 loop spans 15 amino acids.

V is TRBV19 and J is TRBJ2-6; D possibly corresponds to TRBD2 (5 bases). In germline, CDR1 is LNHDA, CDR2 SQIVND (reference sequence). Trimming took 7 bases from V and 0 from J, leaving 13 bases between them. CDR3 length: 16 residues. The CDR3 DNA reads as TGTGCCAGTACTTACGGGATAAGCTCTGGGGCCAACGTCCTGACTTTC. This gives the protein CASTYGISSGANVLTF.

The rearrangement uses TRBV6-1 and TRBJ1-5; no clear D. CDR1 is MNHNS and CDR2 is SASEGT in the germline V gene. Trimming removed 6 bases at V and 0 bases at J, with 12 bases between. This CDR3 comprises 15 residues. CDR3 bases: TGTGCCAGCAGGACGGAACAAGCTAGCAATCAGCCCCAGCATTTT. The encoded protein is CASRTEQASNQPQHF.

The chain has TRBV5-4 and TRBJ2-1, with 10 bases fitting TRBD1. CDR1 SGHNT and CDR2 YYREEE come from the germline V gene (reference sequence). CDR3 size: 16 residues. V was clipped by 1 base and J by 5 bases; unmatched bases: 6. Here the CDR3 reads CASSLSTGGTDNEQFF. The CDR3 region has the DNA TGTGCCAGCAGCTTGTCGACAGGGGGCACTGACAATGAGCAGTTCTTC.

The CDR3 DNA reads as TGTGCCAGCAGTTACTCTCCCGGGAACTATGGCTACACCTTC. This translates into CASSYSPGNYGYTF. J is TRBJ1-2 and V is TRBV6-6; no reliable D call. Germline V gene sequence: CDR1 MNHNY, CDR2 SVGAGI (reference sequence). Deletions cut 0 bases from V and 2 bases from J, with 7 bases between. The CDR3 runs 14 residues.

The chain uses TRBV20-1 and TRBJ2-5; the D gene is possibly TRBD2 (6 bases). Germline CDR1 is DFQATT and CDR2 is SNEGSKA (reference sequence). The CDR3 length is 11 residues. The CDR3 nucleotides read TGCCGTGGGGACTCAAAAGAGACCCAGTACTTC. Translating it yields CRGDSKETQYF.